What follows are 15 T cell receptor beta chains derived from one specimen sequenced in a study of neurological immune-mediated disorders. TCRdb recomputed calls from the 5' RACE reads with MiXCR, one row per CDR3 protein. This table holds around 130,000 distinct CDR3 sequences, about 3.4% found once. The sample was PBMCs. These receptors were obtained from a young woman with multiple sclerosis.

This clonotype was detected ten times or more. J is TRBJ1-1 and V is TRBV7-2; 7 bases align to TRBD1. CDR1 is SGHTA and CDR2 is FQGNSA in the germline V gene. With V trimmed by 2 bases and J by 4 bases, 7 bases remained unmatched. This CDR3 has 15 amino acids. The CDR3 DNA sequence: TGTGCCAGCAGCTTACAGGGGGATTCGAGCACTGAAGCTTTCTTT. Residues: CASSLQGDSSTEAFF.

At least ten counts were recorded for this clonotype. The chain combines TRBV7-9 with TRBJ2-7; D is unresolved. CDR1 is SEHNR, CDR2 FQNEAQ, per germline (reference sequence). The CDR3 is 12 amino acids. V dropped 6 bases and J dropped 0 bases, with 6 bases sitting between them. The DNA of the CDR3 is TGTGCCAGCAGGAGAGGCTCCTACGAGCAGTACTTC. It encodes CASRRGSYEQYF.

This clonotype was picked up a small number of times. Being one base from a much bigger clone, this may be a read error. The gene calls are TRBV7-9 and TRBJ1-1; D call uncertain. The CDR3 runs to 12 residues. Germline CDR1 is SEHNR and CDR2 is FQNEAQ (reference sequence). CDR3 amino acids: CDSSLGEGKAFF. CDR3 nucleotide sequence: TGTGACAGCAGCTTAGGAGAGGGAAAAGCTTTCTTT.

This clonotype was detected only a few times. The CDR3 here is CASSPTMVGGDINQPQHF. In DNA form, the CDR3 reads TGTGCCAGCAGCCCAACGATGGTAGGGGGTGATATCAATCAGCCCCAGCATTTT. The rearrangement joins TRBV7-8 to TRBJ1-5; tentative D call: TRBD1 (6 bases). V was trimmed by 5 bases and J by 3 bases, leaving 23 bases between them. This CDR3 spans 18 amino acids. CDR1 is SGHVS, CDR2 FQNEAQ, per germline.

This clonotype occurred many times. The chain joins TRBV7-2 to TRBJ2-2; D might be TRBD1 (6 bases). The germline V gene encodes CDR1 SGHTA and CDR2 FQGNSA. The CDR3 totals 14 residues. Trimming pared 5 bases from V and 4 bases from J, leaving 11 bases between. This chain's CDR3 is CASSERTVTGELFF. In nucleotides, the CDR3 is TGTGCCAGCAGCGAGCGGACAGTCACCGGGGAGCTGTTTTTT.

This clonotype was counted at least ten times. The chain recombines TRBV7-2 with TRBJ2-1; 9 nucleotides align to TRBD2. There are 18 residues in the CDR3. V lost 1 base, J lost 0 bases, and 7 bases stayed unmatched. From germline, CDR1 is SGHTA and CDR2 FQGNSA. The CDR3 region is CASSLGSGRSRSYNEQFF. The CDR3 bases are TGTGCCAGCAGCTTAGGAAGCGGGAGGTCCCGCTCCTACAATGAGCAGTTCTTC.

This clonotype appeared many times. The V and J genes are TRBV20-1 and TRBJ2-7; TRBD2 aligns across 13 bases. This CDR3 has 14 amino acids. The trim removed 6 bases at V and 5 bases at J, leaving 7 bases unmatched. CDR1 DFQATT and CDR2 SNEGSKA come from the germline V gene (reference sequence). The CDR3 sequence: CSATRTSGGNEQYF. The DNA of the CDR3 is TGCAGTGCAACGAGGACTAGCGGGGGAAACGAGCAGTACTTC.

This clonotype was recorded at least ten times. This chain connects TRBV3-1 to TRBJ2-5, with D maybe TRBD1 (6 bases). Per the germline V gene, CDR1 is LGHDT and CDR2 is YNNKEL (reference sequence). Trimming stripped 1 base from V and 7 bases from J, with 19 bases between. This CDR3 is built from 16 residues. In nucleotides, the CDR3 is TGTGCCAGCAGCCAAGTGTCCCTGGACAGCCCTGGGACCCAGTACTTC. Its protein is CASSQVSLDSPGTQYF.

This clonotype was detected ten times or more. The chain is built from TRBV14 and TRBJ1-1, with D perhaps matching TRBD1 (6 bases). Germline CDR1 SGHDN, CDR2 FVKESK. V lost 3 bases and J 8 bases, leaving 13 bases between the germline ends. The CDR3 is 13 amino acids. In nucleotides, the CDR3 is TGTGCCAGCAGCCAGAATCTACAGGGAGAAGCTTTCTTT. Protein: CASSQNLQGEAFF. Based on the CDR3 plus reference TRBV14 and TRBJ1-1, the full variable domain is EAGVTQFPSHSVIEKGQTVTLRCDPISGHDNLYWYRRVMGKEIKFLLHFVKESKQDESGMPNNRFLAERTGGTYSTLKVQPAELEDSGVYFCASSQNLQGEAFFGQGTRLTVV.

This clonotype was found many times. CDR3 sequence (DNA): TGTGCCAGCAGCTTAGATTGGGGCTACACCTTC. Translation: CASSLDWGYTF. The chain employs TRBV7-9 and TRBJ1-2; D unclear. Trimming took 1 base from V and 8 from J, leaving 5 bases between them. This CDR3 has 11 residues. Germline assignment: CDR1 SEHNR and CDR2 FQNEAQ (reference sequence).

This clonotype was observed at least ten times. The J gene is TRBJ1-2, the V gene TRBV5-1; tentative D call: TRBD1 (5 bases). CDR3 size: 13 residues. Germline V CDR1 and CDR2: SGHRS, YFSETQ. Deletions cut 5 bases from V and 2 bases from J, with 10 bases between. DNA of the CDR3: TGCGCCAGCAGACCGGACAACAACTATGGCTACACCTTC. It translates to CASRPDNNYGYTF.

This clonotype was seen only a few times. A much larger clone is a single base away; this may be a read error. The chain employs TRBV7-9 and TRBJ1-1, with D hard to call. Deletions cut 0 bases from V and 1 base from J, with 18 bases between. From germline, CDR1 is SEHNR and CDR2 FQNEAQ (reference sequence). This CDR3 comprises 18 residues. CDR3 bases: TGTGCCAGCAGCTTAGCAACTGGGGAAGGGAGGACGAACACTGAAGCTTTCTTT. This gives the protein CASSLATGEGRTNTEAFF.

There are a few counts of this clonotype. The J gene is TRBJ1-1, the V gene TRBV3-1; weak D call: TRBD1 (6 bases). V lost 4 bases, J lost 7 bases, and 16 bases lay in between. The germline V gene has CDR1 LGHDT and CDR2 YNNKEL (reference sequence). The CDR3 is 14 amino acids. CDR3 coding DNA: TGTGCCAGCAGCCGCCTAGCAGGGACACGTGAAGCTTTCTTT. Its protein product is CASSRLAGTREAFF. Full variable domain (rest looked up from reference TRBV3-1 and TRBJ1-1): DTAVSQTPKYLVTQMGNDKSIKCEQNLGHDTMYWYKQDSKKFLKIMFSYNNKELIINETVPNRFSPKSPDKAHLNLHINSLELGDSAVYFCASSRLAGTREAFFGQGTRLTVV.

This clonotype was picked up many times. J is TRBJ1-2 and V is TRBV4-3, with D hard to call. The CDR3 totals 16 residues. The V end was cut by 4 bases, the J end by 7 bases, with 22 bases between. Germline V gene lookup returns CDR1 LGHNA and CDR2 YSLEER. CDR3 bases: TGCGCCAGCAGCCTAGGCCAGGACCGCCTGGATAGTGGCTACACCTTC. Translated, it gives CASSLGQDRLDSGYTF.

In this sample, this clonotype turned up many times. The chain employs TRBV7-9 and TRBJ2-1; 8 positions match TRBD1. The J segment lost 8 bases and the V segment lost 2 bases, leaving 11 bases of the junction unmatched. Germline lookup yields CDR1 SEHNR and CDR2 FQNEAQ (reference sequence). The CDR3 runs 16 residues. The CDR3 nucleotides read TGTGCCAGCAGCTTATGGCTCAGGGGGCGTCGCGATGAGCAGTTCTTC. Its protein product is CASSLWLRGRRDEQFF.